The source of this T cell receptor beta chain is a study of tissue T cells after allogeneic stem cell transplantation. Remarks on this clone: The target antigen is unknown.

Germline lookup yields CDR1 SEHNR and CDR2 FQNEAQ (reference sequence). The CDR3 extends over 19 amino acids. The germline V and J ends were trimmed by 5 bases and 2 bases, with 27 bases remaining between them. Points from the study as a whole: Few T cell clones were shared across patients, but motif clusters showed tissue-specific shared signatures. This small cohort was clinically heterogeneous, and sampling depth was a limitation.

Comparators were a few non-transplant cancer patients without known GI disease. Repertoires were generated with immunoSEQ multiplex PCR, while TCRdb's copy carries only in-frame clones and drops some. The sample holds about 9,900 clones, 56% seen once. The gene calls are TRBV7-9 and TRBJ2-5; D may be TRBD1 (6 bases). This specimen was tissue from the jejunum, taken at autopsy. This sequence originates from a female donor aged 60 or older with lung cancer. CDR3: CASSPRRPSGVVSQETQYF. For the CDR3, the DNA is TGTGCCAGCAGCCCCCGTCGACCGTCAGGGGTCGTGTCACAAGAGACCCAGTACTTC.